The source of this T cell receptor beta chain is a study of Ad26.COV2.S vaccination and SARS-CoV-2 variants. Study information: Ad26.COV2.S shots went into the muscle once or twice, 56 days apart. Study results and limitations: Estimates derived from TCR breadth and depth analyses may have underestimated total T cell responses.

Worth noting for this clone: What it binds is unknown.

Treatment reported: roughly 18 received Ad26.COV2.S at low or high dose, single or two shots; about 5 received placebo; per-sample allocation not given. Sampling happened 63 days after the first vaccine or placebo injection. The donor's status was that of an adult aged 18-55 years in Boston. Its platform was an Ad26 vector, and its expressed antigen was Wuhan-strain SARS-CoV-2 spike. V lost 2 bases to trimming and J lost 3 bases; unmatched junction nucleotides: 3. This CDR3 region has 14 residues. CDR1 and CDR2 from the germline V gene are LGHNA and YSLEER. The method was immunoSEQ multiplex PCR; TCRdb's version includes in-frame clones alone and lacks a portion of them. The table shows roughly 450,000 clones, with 75% to 95% occurring only once.

The chain couples TRBV4-3 to TRBJ2-7; TRBD2 matches at 8 bases. The sample in question was peripheral blood, obtained in a trial of Ad26.COV2.S vaccine versus placebo. The receptor comes from a person aged 18-65 years who received the Ad26.COV2.S COVID-19 vaccine or a placebo. The CDR3 bases are TGCGCCAGCAGCCAAAAGAGCGGGAGCTACGAGCAGTACTTC. It yields the protein CASSQKSGSYEQYF.